This TCR beta chain was captured in a study of blood T cell repertoires in COVID-19. The V gene lost 5 bases and the J gene lost 0 bases, with 8 bases spanning the gap. The CDR3 covers 14 residues. CDR1 MDHEN and CDR2 SYDVKM come from the germline V gene. Per the study methods: Nucleated cell counts were estimated from reference gene primer amplification. Sequenced by immunoSEQ multiplex PCR; TCRdb stores in-frame clones only, minus some. Clonal size and the V and J genes are those of that table, whereas D and trimming came from the DNA. The sample comprises some 360,000 clones, 80% to 90% of which are singletons, and 2.3% rests with the top ten.

The clonotype originates from a woman aged 60-75 years with COVID-19, enrolled during active disease. Material for sequencing was peripheral blood. V is TRBV28 and J is TRBJ2-1; D gene uncertain. The CDR3 DNA is TGTGCCAGCAGTCCTATGAGCTCCTACAATGAGCAGTTCTTC. Residues: CASSPMSSYNEQFF.